What follows are 8 T cell receptor beta chains derived from one specimen sequenced in a study of blood T cell repertoires in COVID-19. Method: immunoSEQ multiplex PCR; TCRdb's copy keeps in-frame clones and lacks some. There are 300,000 to 350,000 clones in the sample; about 90% occur only once, and 3.5% to 5% lies in the top ten. The sample was PBMCs or T cells enriched from blood (not recorded which). The source of these receptors is a woman between 18 and 29 years old with acute COVID-19.

The genes are TRBV9 and TRBJ2-5; 8 nucleotides align to TRBD2. J lost 5 bases, V lost 0 bases, and 6 bases had no gene match. This CDR3 contains 15 residues. CDR1 and CDR2 from the germline V gene are SGDLS and YYNGEE. CDR3 amino acids: CASSVDQRESETQYF. CDR3 sequence (DNA): TGTGCCAGCAGCGTAGACCAGCGGGAGAGCGAGACCCAGTACTTC.

This chain links TRBV3-1 (or the pseudogene TRBV3-2) with TRBJ2-3, with D possibly being TRBD2 (7 bases). Germline V gives CDR1 LGHDT, CDR2 YNNKEL (reference sequence). The CDR3 is 14 residues long. Trimming removed 4 bases at V and 4 bases at J, with 12 bases between. Here the CDR3 DNA reads TGTGCCAGCAGCCCCAGCGGGACATCAGATACGCAGTATTTT. Protein sequence: CASSPSGTSDTQYF.

This rearrangement joins TRBV19 to TRBJ2-1, with D possibly matching TRBD2 (6 bases). The germline CDR1 and CDR2 sequences are LNHDA and SQIVND (reference sequence). The CDR3 covers 15 residues. Deletions cut 5 bases from V and 0 bases from J, with 11 bases between. The CDR3 here is CASSQLAGSYNEQFF. The CDR3 DNA sequence: TGTGCCAGTAGTCAACTAGCAGGCTCCTACAATGAGCAGTTCTTC.

J is TRBJ2-1 and V is TRBV6-5; D is possibly TRBD1 (5 bases). The CDR3 has 14 amino acids. The ends were cut back, 8 bases at V and 0 bases at J, with 11 bases in the middle. Germline assignment: CDR1 MNHEY and CDR2 SVGAGI. The CDR3 reads CASGQSGSYNEQFF. The CDR3 DNA follows: TGTGCCAGCGGACAAAGTGGCTCCTACAATGAGCAGTTCTTC.

V usage is TRBV7-2 and J usage is TRBJ2-1, with 8 bases identical to TRBD2. The ends lost 6 bases at V and 6 bases at J; junction bases unmatched: 16. The CDR3 consists of 17 residues. Germline values: CDR1 SGHTA, CDR2 FQGNSA. CDR3 sequence: CASRFSERTSKVNEQFF. The CDR3 DNA sequence: TGTGCCAGCAGGTTTTCGGAAAGGACTAGCAAAGTCAATGAGCAGTTCTTC. Full variable domain (outside the CDR3, taken from reference TRBV7-2 and TRBJ2-1): GAGVSQSPSNKVTEKGKDVELRCDPISGHTALYWYRQSLGQGLEFLIYFQGNSAPDKSGLPSDRFSAERTGGSVSTLTIQRTQQEDSAVYLCASRFSERTSKVNEQFFGPGTRLTVL.

The chain joins TRBV30 to TRBJ2-3, with TRBD2 matching 11 bases. V shed 8 bases, J shed 1 base, and the junction held 5 bases outside the gene matches. CDR1 is GTSNPN and CDR2 is SVGIG in the germline V gene (reference sequence). This CDR3 region has 14 residues. The CDR3 protein is CAGTLAGGTDTQYF. The CDR3 nucleotides are TGTGCCGGAACACTAGCGGGGGGCACAGATACGCAGTATTTT.

The V call is TRBV12-3 or TRBV12-4, the J call TRBJ2-1; the D is unclear. Trimming removed 3 bases at V and 8 bases at J, with 5 bases between. The CDR3 spans 11 residues. The CDR3 spells CASSFSDEQFF. CDR3 DNA sequence: TGTGCCAGCAGTTTCTCGGATGAGCAGTTCTTC.

The chain recombines TRBV11-1 with TRBJ2-5, with 8 bases aligning to TRBD2. The germline gives CDR1 SGHAT, CDR2 FQDESV (reference sequence). The CDR3 is 15 amino acids. V lost 4 bases and J lost 5; bases outside the gene matches: 9. The CDR3 is CASSSRAGVGETQYF. CDR3 nucleotide sequence: TGTGCCAGCAGCTCACGAGCGGGAGTAGGGGAGACCCAGTACTTC.